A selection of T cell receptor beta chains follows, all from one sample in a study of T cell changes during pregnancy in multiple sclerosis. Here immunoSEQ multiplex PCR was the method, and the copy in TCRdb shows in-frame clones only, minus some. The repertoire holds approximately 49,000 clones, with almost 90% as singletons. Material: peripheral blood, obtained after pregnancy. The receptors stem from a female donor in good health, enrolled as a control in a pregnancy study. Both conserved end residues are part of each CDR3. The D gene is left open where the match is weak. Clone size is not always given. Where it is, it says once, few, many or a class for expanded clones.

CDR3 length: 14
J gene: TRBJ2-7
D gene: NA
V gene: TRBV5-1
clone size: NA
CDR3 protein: CASSLEGVTYEQYF
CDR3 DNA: TGCGCCAGCAGCTTGGAAGGGGTCACCTACGAGCAGTACTTC

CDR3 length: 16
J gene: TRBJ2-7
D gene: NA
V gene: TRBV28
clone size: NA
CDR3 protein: CASSSTSTGIRYEQYF
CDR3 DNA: TGTGCCAGCAGTTCTACTTCTACCGGGATCCGCTACGAGCAGTACTTC

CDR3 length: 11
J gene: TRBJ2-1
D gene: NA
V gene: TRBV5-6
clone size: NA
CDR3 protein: CASSSRDEQFF
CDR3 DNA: TGTGCCAGCAGCTCCAGGGATGAGCAGTTCTTC

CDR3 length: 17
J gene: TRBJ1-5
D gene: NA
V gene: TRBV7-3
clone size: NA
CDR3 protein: CASSLAGRPDSNQPQHF
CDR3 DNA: TGTGCCAGCAGCTTAGCGGGCAGGCCTGACTCCAATCAGCCCCAGCATTTT

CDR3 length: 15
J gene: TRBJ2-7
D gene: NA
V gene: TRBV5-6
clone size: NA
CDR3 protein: CASSPYVGTHYEQYF
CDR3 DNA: TGTGCCAGCAGCCCCTACGTCGGGACACACTACGAGCAGTACTTC

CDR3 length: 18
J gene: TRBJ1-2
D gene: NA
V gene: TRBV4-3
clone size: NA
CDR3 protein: CASSQELPLGGLNYGYTF
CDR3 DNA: TGCGCCAGCAGCCAAGAACTCCCTCTTGGAGGCCTAAACTATGGCTACACCTTC

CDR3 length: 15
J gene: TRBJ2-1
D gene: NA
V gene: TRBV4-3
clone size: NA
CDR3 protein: CASAGYRAGYNEQFF
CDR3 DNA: TGCGCCAGCGCGGGTTACAGGGCAGGCTACAATGAGCAGTTCTTC

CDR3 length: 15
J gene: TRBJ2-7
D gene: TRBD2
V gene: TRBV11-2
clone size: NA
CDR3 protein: CASSFGGGLINEQYF
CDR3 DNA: TGTGCCAGCAGCTTTGGGGGGGGACTAATCAACGAGCAGTACTTC

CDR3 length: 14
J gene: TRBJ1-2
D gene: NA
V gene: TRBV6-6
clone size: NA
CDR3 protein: CASTSIVRAYGYTF
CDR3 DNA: TGTGCCAGCACCTCCATTGTGCGGGCCTATGGCTACACCTTC

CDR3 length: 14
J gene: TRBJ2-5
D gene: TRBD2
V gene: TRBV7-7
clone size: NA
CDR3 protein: CASSFREGLETQYF
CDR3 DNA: TGTGCTAGCAGCTTCCGGGAGGGCCTGGAGACCCAGTACTTC

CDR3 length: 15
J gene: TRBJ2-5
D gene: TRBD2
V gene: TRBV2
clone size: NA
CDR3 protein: CASIRSGSQTWTQYF
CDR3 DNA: TGTGCCAGCATTAGAAGCGGGAGCCAGACGTGGACCCAGTACTTC

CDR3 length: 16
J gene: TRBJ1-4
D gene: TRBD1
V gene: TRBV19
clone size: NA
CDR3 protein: CASSRFGQGATEKLFF
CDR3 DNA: TGTGCCAGTAGTAGATTCGGACAGGGGGCAACCGAAAAACTGTTTTTT

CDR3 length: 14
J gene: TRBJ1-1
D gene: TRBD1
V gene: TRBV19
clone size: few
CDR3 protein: CASSTTGGRTEAFF
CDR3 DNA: TGTGCCAGTAGTACTACAGGGGGGAGGACTGAAGCTTTCTTT

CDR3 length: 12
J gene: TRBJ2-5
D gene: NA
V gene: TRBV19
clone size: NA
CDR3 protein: CASSISGETQYF
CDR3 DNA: TGTGCCAGTAGTATCAGTGGAGAGACCCAGTACTTC

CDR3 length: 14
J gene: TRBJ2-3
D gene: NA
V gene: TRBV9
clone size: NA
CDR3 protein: CASSAVLGSVTQYF
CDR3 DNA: TGTGCCAGCAGCGCTGTGTTAGGAAGCGTTACGCAGTATTTT

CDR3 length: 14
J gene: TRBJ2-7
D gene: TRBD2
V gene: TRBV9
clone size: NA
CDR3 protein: CASSDGGTPYEQYF
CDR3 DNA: TGTGCCAGCAGCGACGGGGGGACTCCCTACGAGCAGTACTTC

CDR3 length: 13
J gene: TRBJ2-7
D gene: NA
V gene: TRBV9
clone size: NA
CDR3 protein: CASSTRLGGEQYF
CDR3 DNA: TGTGCCAGCAGCACAAGGCTCGGAGGAGAGCAGTACTTC

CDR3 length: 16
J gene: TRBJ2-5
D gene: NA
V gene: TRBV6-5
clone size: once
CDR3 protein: CASSYLGRGGGETQYF
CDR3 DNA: TGTGCCAGCAGTTACCTTGGGAGAGGGGGGGGAGAGACCCAGTACTTC

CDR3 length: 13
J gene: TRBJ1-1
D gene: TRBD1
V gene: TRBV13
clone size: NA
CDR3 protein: CASSRRGQVEAFF
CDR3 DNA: TGTGCCAGCAGCCGGAGGGGGCAGGTTGAAGCTTTCTTT

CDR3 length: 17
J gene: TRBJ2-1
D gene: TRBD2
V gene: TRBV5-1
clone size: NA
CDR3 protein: CASSSGTSGSGWNEQFF
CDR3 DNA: TGCGCCAGCAGCTCAGGGACTAGCGGGAGCGGGTGGAATGAGCAGTTCTTC

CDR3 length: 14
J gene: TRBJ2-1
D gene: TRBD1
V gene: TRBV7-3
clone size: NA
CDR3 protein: CASSFGTGDHEQFF
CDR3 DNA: TGTGCCAGCAGCTTCGGGACAGGGGATCATGAGCAGTTCTTC

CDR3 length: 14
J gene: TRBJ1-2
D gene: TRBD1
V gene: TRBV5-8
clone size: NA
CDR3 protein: CASSFSGQVNGYTF
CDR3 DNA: TGTGCCAGCAGCTTTTCGGGACAGGTGAATGGCTACACCTTC

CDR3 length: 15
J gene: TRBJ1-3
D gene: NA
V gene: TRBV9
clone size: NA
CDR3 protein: CASSTYQGRGNTIYF
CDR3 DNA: TGTGCCAGCAGCACCTACCAGGGTAGGGGAAACACCATATATTTT

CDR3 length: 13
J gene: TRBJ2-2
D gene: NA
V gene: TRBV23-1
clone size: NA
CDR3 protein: CASSRAGEGELFF
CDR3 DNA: TGCGCCAGCAGTCGAGCAGGGGAGGGGGAGCTGTTTTTT

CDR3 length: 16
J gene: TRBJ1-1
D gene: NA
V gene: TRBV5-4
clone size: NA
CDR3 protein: CASSRGAGRGATEAFF
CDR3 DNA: TGTGCCAGCAGCCGGGGGGCAGGGCGAGGTGCCACTGAAGCTTTCTTT

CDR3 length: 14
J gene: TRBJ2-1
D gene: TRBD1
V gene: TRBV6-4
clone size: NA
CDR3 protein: CASSDGTDYNEQFF
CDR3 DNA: TGTGCCAGCAGCGATGGGACAGACTACAATGAGCAGTTCTTC

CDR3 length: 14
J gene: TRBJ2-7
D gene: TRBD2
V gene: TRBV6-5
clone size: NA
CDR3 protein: CASKPGTSSGEQYF
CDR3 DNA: TGTGCCAGCAAGCCCGGGACTAGCTCTGGGGAGCAGTACTTC

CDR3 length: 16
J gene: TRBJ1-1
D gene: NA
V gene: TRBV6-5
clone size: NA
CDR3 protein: CASSYGGSTSNTEAFF
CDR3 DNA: TGTGCCAGCAGTTACGGTGGGTCGACATCAAACACTGAAGCTTTCTTT

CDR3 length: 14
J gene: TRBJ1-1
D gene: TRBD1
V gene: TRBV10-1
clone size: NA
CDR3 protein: CASRGTGSDTEAFF
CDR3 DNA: TGCGCCAGCAGGGGGACAGGGTCCGACACTGAAGCTTTCTTT

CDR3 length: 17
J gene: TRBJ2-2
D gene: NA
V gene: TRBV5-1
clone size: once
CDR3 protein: CASSLAAVRTNTGELFF
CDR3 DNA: TGCGCCAGCAGCTTGGCCGCGGTCCGTACCAACACCGGGGAGCTGTTTTTT